Given below is one T cell receptor (beta chain) in context. The data derive from a study of blood T cell repertoires in COVID-19. About the research overall: Both acute and convalescent COVID-19 samples were obtained from the United States, Italy and Spain.

Profiled with immunoSEQ multiplex PCR; TCRdb holds only in-frame clones, not every one. Among 80,000 to 90,000 clones listed, around 83% were seen once. Per germline, CDR1 MNHEY and CDR2 SMNVEV (reference sequence). Trimming shortened V by 5 bases and J by 2 bases, and 12 bases separated the two germline ends. The CDR3 runs 14 residues. The sequencing sample was made of peripheral blood. This TCR was sampled from a woman in her 70s with acute or convalescent COVID-19. This rearrangement joins TRBV27 to TRBJ1-2; D might be TRBD1 (5 bases). The CDR3 DNA reads as TGTGCCAGCAGTCGGACATTGGGAAACTATGGCTACACCTTC. It codes for CASSRTLGNYGYTF.